Listed here are 32 T cell receptor beta chains from one sample, sequenced in a study of T cells after posttransplantation cyclophosphamide. TCRdb's copy holds only in-frame clones and misses some; the assay was immunoSEQ multiplex PCR. The table shows thousands of clones, with roughly 97% occurring only once. Sample: naive CD8+ T cells sorted from PBMCs. The source is a woman aged 25 to 39 in good health and a related stem cell transplant donor.

J is TRBJ2-7 and V is TRBV27; D ambiguous. Trimming left V 3 bases short and J 0 bases short, with 21 bases between. CDR1 MNHEY and CDR2 SMNVEV come from the germline V gene (reference sequence). The CDR3 totals 18 residues. The chain's CDR3 is CASSFNLPSALNSYEQYF. The CDR3 nucleotides read TGTGCCAGCAGTTTCAACCTACCGTCTGCGCTGAACTCCTACGAGCAGTACTTC.

This sequence joins TRBV7-8 and TRBJ1-1; no definite D call. Germline CDR1 is SGHVS and CDR2 is FQNEAQ. V lost 5 bases to trimming and J lost 0 bases, with 13 bases between them. This CDR3 is 15 amino acids long. As DNA, the CDR3 is TGTGCCAGCAGCCCCAGTGAGGTTCTGAACACTGAAGCTTTCTTT. Translating it yields CASSPSEVLNTEAFF.

V usage is TRBV11-3 and J usage is TRBJ1-6; maybe TRBD1 (5 bases). Deletions cut 10 bases from V and 6 bases from J, with 10 bases between. Germline V lookup: CDR1 SGHNT, CDR2 YENEEA. The CDR3 covers 12 residues. The CDR3 bases are TGTGCCAAACAGGCGCCTAATTCACCCCTCCACTTT. Translation gives CAKQAPNSPLHF.

V usage is TRBV29-1 and J usage is TRBJ1-1; no definite D call. The germline gives CDR1 SQVTM, CDR2 ANQGSEA. The CDR3 has 14 amino acids. The germline V and J ends were trimmed by 3 bases and 0 bases, with 11 bases remaining between them. The CDR3 DNA is TGCAGCGTTGACCGGGAAGGAATGAACACTGAAGCTTTCTTT. The encoded protein is CSVDREGMNTEAFF.

The rearrangement uses TRBV2 and TRBJ2-7; TRBD1 agrees at 9 bases. This CDR3 contains 15 residues. Trimming at V came to 3 bases and at J to 7 bases, leaving 10 bases not matched to a gene. Germline V gene sequence: CDR1 SNHLY, CDR2 FYNNEI. CDR3 amino acids: CASSDPGQGPSEQYF. The CDR3 DNA reads as TGTGCCAGCAGTGATCCGGGACAGGGACCGAGTGAGCAGTACTTC.

V is TRBV19 and J is TRBJ2-3, with D possibly matching TRBD1 (6 bases). The CDR3 is 17 residues long. Germline assignment: CDR1 LNHDA and CDR2 SQIVND (reference sequence). V was pared by 3 bases and J by 3 bases, with 19 bases between. This chain's CDR3 is CASSIVGRTEETDTQYF. CDR3 nucleotides: TGTGCCAGTAGTATCGTCGGACGGACAGAAGAAACAGATACGCAGTATTTT.

The V call is TRBV7-9, the J call TRBJ2-1; TRBD1 matches 7 bases. Germline V gene lookup returns CDR1 SEHNR and CDR2 FQNEAQ (reference sequence). V shed 4 bases and J 4 bases; nucleotides not matched to a gene: 7. The CDR3 covers 15 residues. CDR3 bases: TGTGCCAGCAGCTCTAGGACAGGCGCTTACAATGAGCAGTTCTTC. This encodes CASSSRTGAYNEQFF.

This chain links TRBV6-5 with TRBJ2-7, with 9 positions matching TRBD1. The CDR3 covers 13 residues. CDR1 is MNHEY and CDR2 is SVGAGI in the germline V gene. V gave up 8 bases and J gave up 3 bases; unmatched junction bases: 5. The CDR3 region is CASAETGGYEQYF. The DNA for the CDR3 is TGTGCCAGCGCAGAGACAGGGGGCTACGAGCAGTACTTC.

V and J are TRBV29-1 and TRBJ1-4; the D gene is possibly TRBD1 (5 bases). The ends were cut back, 4 bases at V and 6 bases at J, with 12 bases in the middle. The germline V gene has CDR1 SQVTM and CDR2 ANQGSEA. The CDR3 loop spans 13 amino acids. Here the CDR3 reads CSVASGRDEKLFF. The CDR3 nucleotides read TGCAGCGTTGCGTCAGGGCGAGATGAAAAACTGTTTTTT.

V is TRBV4-3 and J is TRBJ2-3, with 8 bases lining up with TRBD2. V shed 5 bases and J 5 bases; nucleotides not matched to a gene: 15. The CDR3 has 17 amino acids. Germline V gene sequence: CDR1 LGHNA, CDR2 YSLEER. CDR3 amino acids: CASSESPSGSAGDTQYF. The CDR3 coding sequence is TGCGCCAGCAGCGAAAGCCCTAGCGGGTCGGCGGGAGATACGCAGTATTTT.

The chain combines TRBV27 with TRBJ1-2; no clear D. Germline CDR1 and CDR2: MNHEY and SMNVEV (reference sequence). V was pared by 6 bases and J by 5 bases, with 19 bases between. This CDR3 comprises 15 residues. The CDR3 sequence is CASSNSPLAEYGYTF. The CDR3 DNA reads TGTGCCAGCAGCAACAGCCCCCTGGCAGAATATGGCTACACCTTC.

The J gene is TRBJ2-3, the V gene TRBV6-1, with 14 nucleotides matching TRBD2. Germline V lookup: CDR1 MNHNS, CDR2 SASEGT. V was pared by 2 bases and J by 2 bases, with 6 bases of the junction left unmatched. The CDR3 has 18 amino acids. CDR3 DNA sequence: TGTGCCAGCAGTGAACGACGACTAGCGGGGGGGAACACAGATACGCAGTATTTT. Residues: CASSERRLAGGNTDTQYF.

The V and J genes are TRBV27 and TRBJ2-7, with 11 bases aligning to TRBD2. J was trimmed by 1 base and V by 3 bases; bases with no gene match: 2. The V gene's germline CDR1 is MNHEY and CDR2 SMNVEV (reference sequence). This CDR3 comprises 15 residues. The CDR3: CASSFSGGASYEQYF. Here the CDR3 DNA reads TGTGCCAGCAGTTTTAGCGGGGGGGCTTCCTACGAGCAGTACTTC.

The rearrangement uses TRBV19 and TRBJ1-1, with a possible D match to TRBD1 (6 bases). The CDR3 extends over 16 amino acids. V lost 0 bases to trimming and J lost 8 bases, with 19 bases between them. CDR1 LNHDA and CDR2 SQIVND come from the germline V gene (reference sequence). The CDR3 is CASSIDGDTSWGEAFF. The DNA of the CDR3 is TGTGCCAGTAGTATAGATGGGGACACTTCTTGGGGCGAAGCTTTCTTT.

V gene TRBV7-9 combines with J gene TRBJ2-5; TRBD1 agrees at 7 bases. The V segment lost 5 bases and the J segment 1 base; nucleotides outside the gene matches: 10. The CDR3 is 16 residues long. The germline gives CDR1 SEHNR, CDR2 FQNEAQ (reference sequence). CDR3 in DNA: TGTGCCAGCAGCCCCGACAGGGTAGGGAGCCAAGAGACCCAGTACTTC. Translating gives CASSPDRVGSQETQYF. Full variable domain (rest looked up from reference TRBV7-9 and TRBJ2-5): DTGVSQNPRHKITKRGQNVTFRCDPISEHNRLYWYRQTLGQGPEFLTYFQNEAQLEKSRLLSDRFSAERPKGSFSTLEIQRTEQGDSAMYLCASSPDRVGSQETQYFGPGTRLLVL.

The rearrangement joins TRBV19 to TRBJ2-3; tentative D call: TRBD1 (5 bases). This CDR3 has 14 residues. The germline V and J ends were trimmed by 7 bases and 1 base, with 12 bases remaining between them. CDR1 and CDR2 from the germline V gene are LNHDA and SQIVND (reference sequence). CDR3 sequence (DNA): TGTGCCAGTACCCTAGGGGCAGGCACAGATACGCAGTATTTT. It is translated as CASTLGAGTDTQYF.

This chain uses TRBV2 with TRBJ1-1; no firm D call. CDR1 is SNHLY, CDR2 FYNNEI, per germline. Trimming pared 4 bases from V and 5 bases from J, leaving 11 bases between. The CDR3 is made up of 13 amino acids. The chain's CDR3 is CASSGGSSTEAFF. The CDR3 nucleotides read TGTGCCAGCAGTGGAGGGAGTTCGACTGAAGCTTTCTTT.

This chain uses TRBV2 with TRBJ1-1; TRBD1 might be the D (6 bases). The CDR3 is 16 amino acids. CDR1 SNHLY and CDR2 FYNNEI come from the germline V gene. V was cut by 2 bases and J by 0 bases, with 13 bases left in between. The CDR3 region is CASSESTTGMNTEAFF. The CDR3 region has the DNA TGTGCCAGCAGTGAATCTACGACAGGCATGAACACTGAAGCTTTCTTT. Variable domain in full (rest from reference TRBV2 and TRBJ1-1): EPEVTQTPSHQVTQMGQEVILRCVPISNHLYFYWYRQILGQKVEFLVSFYNNEISEKSEIFDDQFSVERPDGSNFTLKIRSTKLEDSAMYFCASSESTTGMNTEAFFGQGTRLTVV.

The chain is built from TRBV5-1 and TRBJ2-1, with 11 nucleotides matching TRBD2. CDR3 length: 15 amino acids. The V and J ends lost 4 bases and 4 bases, in that order; junction bases with no gene match: 4. Germline CDR1 SGHRS, CDR2 YFSETQ. The DNA of the CDR3 is TGCGCCAGCAGCGAGGGGACTAGCGGATACAATGAGCAGTTCTTC. Amino acid sequence: CASSEGTSGYNEQFF.

The rearrangement uses TRBV6-1 and TRBJ1-1; the D gene is possibly TRBD1 (5 bases). Trimming stripped 0 bases from V and 0 bases from J, with 11 bases between. The CDR3 has 16 residues. From germline, CDR1 is MNHNS and CDR2 SASEGT. The CDR3 protein is CASSEAEGLMNTEAFF. CDR3 nucleotides: TGTGCCAGCAGTGAAGCCGAGGGACTCATGAACACTGAAGCTTTCTTT.

V usage is TRBV7-9 and J usage is TRBJ2-3, with TRBD2 identical over 7 bases. CDR1 is SEHNR, CDR2 FQNEAQ, per germline (reference sequence). The V segment lost 0 bases and the J segment 1 base; nucleotides outside the gene matches: 4. The CDR3 extends over 16 amino acids. CDR3 in DNA: TGTGCCAGCAGCTTAGCGCAGGGAGGGCGCACAGATACGCAGTATTTT. It is translated as CASSLAQGGRTDTQYF.

This chain connects TRBV27 to TRBJ2-7; 7 bases align to TRBD2. This CDR3 is built from 13 residues. V trimming: 6 bases; J trimming: 4 bases; junction bases outside the gene matches: 6. Germline V gene data show CDR1 as MNHEY and CDR2 as SMNVEV (reference sequence). As DNA, the CDR3 is TGTGCCAGCAGGCCCGGGACTAATTACGAGCAGTACTTC. Translating it yields CASRPGTNYEQYF.

Details on this clone: The CDR3 does not close with the conserved phenylalanine or tryptophan, likely indicating a read error. No DNA is shown, since the ends of the CDR3 on it are uncertain; the CDR3 is the one TCRdb lists. The chain combines TRBV27 with TRBJ1-2. The CDR3 contains 11 residues when both ends are counted. Germline V gene data show CDR1 as MNHEY and CDR2 as SMNVEV (reference sequence). This chain's CDR3 is CANRPGWPTSM.

The chain combines TRBV5-1 with TRBJ2-7; D uncertain. V lost 7 bases, J lost 0 bases, and 5 bases lay in between. The CDR3 is 11 amino acids. Germline assignment: CDR1 SGHRS and CDR2 YFSETQ. The CDR3 region has the DNA TGCGCCAGCCGGAGCTCCTACGAGCAGTACTTC. Amino acid sequence: CASRSSYEQYF. Drawing the rest from reference TRBV5-1 and TRBJ2-7, the complete variable domain is KAGVTQTPRYLIKTRGQQVTLSCSPISGHRSVSWYQQTPGQGLQFLFEYFSETQRNKGNFPGRFSGRQFSNSRSEMNVSTLELGDSALYLCASRSSYEQYFGPGTRLTVT.

This chain connects TRBV7-9 to TRBJ2-7, with TRBD2 identical over 12 bases. This CDR3 has 12 amino acids. With 10 bases clipped from V and 7 bases from J, the junction kept 5 bases outside the gene matches. CDR1 SEHNR and CDR2 FQNEAQ come from the germline V gene (reference sequence). The CDR3 spells CATILAGGEQYF. CDR3 DNA: TGTGCCACCATACTAGCGGGGGGTGAGCAGTACTTC.

This chain connects TRBV7-9 to TRBJ2-5, with D possibly being TRBD1 (7 bases). Germline-derived CDR1 and CDR2 are SEHNR and FQNEAQ (reference sequence). V was pared by 3 bases and J by 3 bases, with 11 bases between. The CDR3 totals 14 residues. The CDR3 nucleotides read TGTGCCAGCAGCTTCGGAGGGGGCGAAGAGACCCAGTACTTC. Translating gives CASSFGGGEETQYF.

The CDR3 DNA is TGTGCCAGCAGCTTCAGGGGTGTATACAATGAGCAGTTCTTC. This gives the protein CASSFRGVYNEQFF. V usage is TRBV13 and J usage is TRBJ2-1, with D possibly matching TRBD1 (6 bases). Trimming cost V 3 bases and J 4 bases, with 10 bases left between them. The CDR3 has 14 amino acids. In germline, CDR1 is PRHDT, CDR2 FYEKMQ (reference sequence).

The genes are TRBV7-5 and TRBJ2-4; the table calls TRBD2, which could not be checked here. TRBV7-5 is listed as a pseudogene. The CDR3 covers 16 residues. The CDR3 DNA follows: TGTGCCAGAAGCCCGTCCCCTCGGAGCTCCAAAAACATTCAGTACTTC. Protein: CARSPSPRSSKNIQYF.

For this clone: No DNA is shown, since the ends of the CDR3 on it are uncertain; the CDR3 is the one TCRdb lists. The rearrangement links TRBV27 to TRBJ1-2; the tabulated D call, TRBD1, remains unverified against the DNA. A total of 15 residues make up the CDR3, ends included. CDR1 and CDR2 (germline): MNHEY, SMNVEV (reference sequence). CDR3 amino acids: CASSFGPGGAGGYTF.

The J gene is TRBJ2-2, the V gene TRBV29-1; D is undetermined. The CDR3 totals 12 residues. V was shortened by 8 bases and J by 1 base, with 8 bases between the two germline ends. The germline gives CDR1 SQVTM, CDR2 ANQGSEA. This CDR3 reads CSLELNTGELFF. The CDR3 DNA is TGCAGCTTAGAGTTGAACACCGGGGAGCTGTTTTTT.

This chain uses TRBV29-1 with TRBJ2-2, with TRBD2 matching over 10 bases. V lost 4 bases and J lost 4; bases outside the gene matches: 3. The germline V gene has CDR1 SQVTM and CDR2 ANQGSEA. The CDR3 consists of 14 residues. CDR3 loop: CSVVAGGSTGELFF. For the CDR3, the DNA is TGCAGCGTTGTAGCGGGGGGCTCCACCGGGGAGCTGTTTTTT.

In its sample, this clone was seen a few times. V is TRBV18 and J is TRBJ2-7, with TRBD1 matching 9 bases. This CDR3 contains 15 residues. The V segment lost 8 bases and the J segment 1 base; nucleotides outside the gene matches: 9. The germline gives CDR1 KGHSH, CDR2 LQKENI. In DNA form, the CDR3 reads TGTGCCAGCCATAACGACAGGGGGAATTCCTACGAGCAGTACTTC. It yields the protein CASHNDRGNSYEQYF.